This entry concerns a single T cell receptor (beta chain). TCRdb's copy holds only in-frame clones and misses some; the assay was immunoSEQ multiplex PCR. The profile shows 200,000 or so clones, approximately 90% of them singletons. V lost 9 bases and J lost 4, with 12 bases in between. This CDR3 is 13 amino acids long. CDR1 is LNHDA, CDR2 SQIVND, per germline (reference sequence). The sample comes from a study of blood T cell repertoires in COVID-19. On the study more broadly: Both acute and convalescent COVID-19 samples were obtained from the United States, Italy and Spain.

Sequencing was carried out using PBMCs or T cells enriched from blood (not recorded which). The TCR comes from a woman aged 40 to 55 with acute COVID-19. The rearrangement links TRBV19 to TRBJ2-2; perhaps TRBD2 as D (6 bases). The CDR3 region has the DNA TGTGCCAGCGAGGAGGGATTCACCGGGGAGCTGTTTTTT. It translates to CASEEGFTGELFF.